The next 8 T cell receptor beta chains were all read from a single sample in a study of T cells after somatic rescue of genetic block. Clones were sequenced by immunoSEQ multiplex PCR, and TCRdb holds only the in-frame ones, with some missing. The sample holds roughly 67,000 clones; just under 95% are singletons and the top ten take about 2.7%. Sequencing used peripheral blood mononuclear cells (PBMCs). Receptors were obtained from a man between 40 and 49 years old.

V usage is TRBV15 and J usage is TRBJ2-5; D not certain. The CDR3 runs 14 residues. The germline CDR1 and CDR2 sequences are LNHNV and YYDKDF (reference sequence). Trimming took 3 bases from V and 9 from J, leaving 17 bases between them. CDR3 loop: CATSSDALGRPQYF. CDR3 DNA sequence: TGTGCCACCAGCAGCGATGCACTGGGCCGGCCCCAGTACTTC.

The rearrangement uses TRBV6-5 and TRBJ2-7, with D unclear. Germline lookup yields CDR1 MNHEY and CDR2 SVGAGI. V lost 3 bases to trimming and J lost 2 bases, with 11 bases between them. The CDR3 loop spans 14 amino acids. This CDR3 reads CASSYSQIPYEQYF. CDR3 in DNA: TGTGCCAGCAGTTATAGTCAGATACCCTACGAGCAGTACTTC.

The CDR3 spells CAWSVQSAGYTF. CDR3 sequence (DNA): TGTGCCTGGAGTGTACAATCGGCTGGCTACACCTTC. V usage is TRBV30 and J usage is TRBJ1-2, with D hard to call. The CDR3 is 12 residues long. Germline V CDR1 and CDR2: GTSNPN, SVGIG (reference sequence). V was trimmed by 0 bases and J by 7 bases, leaving 9 bases between them.

This clone was found once. The rearrangement joins TRBV14 to TRBJ2-7, with 9 bases identical to TRBD1. Germline trimming cut 3 bases from V and 6 bases from J; bases unmatched to any gene: 6. CDR3 length: 14 residues. CDR1 SGHDN and CDR2 FVKESK come from the germline V gene. CDR3 amino acids: CASSHRGQGAEQYF. The DNA of the CDR3 is TGTGCCAGCAGCCACCGGGGACAGGGAGCCGAGCAGTACTTC.

The chain combines TRBV9 with TRBJ2-2; 7 nucleotides align to TRBD1. The CDR3 consists of 16 residues. J was trimmed by 0 bases and V by 2 bases; bases with no gene match: 4. CDR1 is SGDLS and CDR2 is YYNGEE in the germline V gene. DNA of the CDR3: TGTGCCAGCAGCGTCGGGCAGGGGGCGAACACCGGGGAGCTGTTTTTT. Protein sequence: CASSVGQGANTGELFF.

The chain employs TRBV5-4 and TRBJ1-1; a possible D gene is TRBD1 (6 bases). Germline CDR1 and CDR2: SGHNT and YYREEE (reference sequence). The CDR3 loop spans 16 amino acids. V dropped 2 bases and J dropped 0 bases, with 14 bases sitting between them. The CDR3 region has the DNA TGTGCCAGCAGCTTAGCAGGGGCCCTAATGAACACTGAAGCTTTCTTT. As protein: CASSLAGALMNTEAFF.

The gene calls are TRBV2 and TRBJ2-2; 9 nucleotides align to TRBD1. The trim removed 4 bases at V and 1 base at J, leaving 4 bases unmatched. The CDR3 is made up of 16 amino acids. In germline, CDR1 is SNHLY, CDR2 FYNNEI. The chain's CDR3 is CASSGTGVRNTGELFF. The CDR3 DNA sequence: TGTGCCAGCAGTGGGACAGGGGTTAGGAACACCGGGGAGCTGTTTTTT.

The CDR3 region is CASTPTGGLNQPQHF. The CDR3 bases are TGTGCCAGCACCCCAACAGGGGGCCTAAATCAGCCCCAGCATTTT. The chain couples TRBV28 to TRBJ1-5, with 9 bases identical to TRBD1. V dropped 7 bases and J dropped 4; count of bases not matched to a gene: 8. The CDR3 is made up of 15 amino acids. Germline CDR1 and CDR2: MDHEN and SYDVKM. The variable domain in full, completed from reference TRBV28 and TRBJ1-5, reads DVKVTQSSRYLVKRTGEKVFLECVQDMDHENMFWYRQDPGLGLRLIYFSYDVKMKEKGDIPEGYSVSREKKERFSLILESASTNQTSMYLCASTPTGGLNQPQHFGDGTRLSIL.